This T cell receptor beta chain was identified in a study of T cell responses to AZD1222 COVID-19 vaccine. Trimming stripped 5 bases from V and 2 bases from J, with 18 bases between. The CDR3 spans 16 residues. Germline-derived CDR1 and CDR2 are SGHTA and FQGNSA. Using immunoSEQ multiplex PCR, the repertoire was profiled, and TCRdb retains in-frame clones only, with some absent. The table shows approximately 80,000 clones, with more than 80% occurring only once. The sequences come from peripheral blood, collected on day 0 of AZD1222 vaccination. The chain couples TRBV7-2 to TRBJ1-2; the D gene is possibly TRBD1 (5 bases). The sequence was obtained from an adult in good health. The CDR3 DNA is TGTGCCAGCAGCCCCCACGCCGGGACGGAAAACTATGGCTACACCTTC. This encodes CASSPHAGTENYGYTF.